The clone carrying this TCR beta chain was counted many times. Libraries of TCR beta came from iRepertoire HTBI primers plus Arm-PCR of CDR3 regions. TCRdb passed the multiplex PCR reads through MiXCR, listing each CDR3 protein once. The table has roughly 610,000 distinct CDR3 sequences, about 15% seen once; the top ten hold about 17%. The time point here: newly diagnosed GD, antithyroid drugs for less than 3 months. The TCR library used RNA extracted from PBMCs. The data stem from a study of regulatory T cells in long-lasting Graves disease. Overall study: Duration of antithyroid drug therapy among newly diagnosed Graves' patients was under 3 months.

The same data also contributed to another study, on T cells in Graves' hyperthyroidism and ophthalmopathy. That work adds: With the HTBI primer set, the TCR CDR3 went through a first round of RT-PCR.

This receptor was taken from a woman aged 30 to 39 with Graves disease. Sample: peripheral blood mononuclear cells (PBMCs), taken at new diagnosis, from a patient treated with antithyroid drugs.

The CDR3 DNA reads as TGTGCCAGCAGTTTTTTCCTAGCGGATACAACTACAAAGGTACCCTACAATGAGCAGTTCTTC. It encodes CASSFFLADTTTKVPYNEQFF. V is TRBV12-3 or TRBV12-4 and J is TRBJ2-1; 7 positions match TRBD2. The V gene end was trimmed by 3 bases and the J gene end by 2 bases; junction bases not matched to a gene: 22. CDR3 length equals 21 residues.